The rows below give T cell receptor beta chains drawn from one sample of a study of T-cell reconstitution after alpha-beta-depleted transplantation in children. TCRdb reanalysed the PCR reads using MiXCR and keeps one entry per CDR3 protein. The sample has some 550,000 distinct CDR3 sequences, 20% to 25% seen once. This specimen consisted of PBMCs, mostly from graft donor cells, obtained 360 days after TCRalphabeta/CD19-depleted stem cell transplant. The source is a boy in the first two years of life who had a stem cell transplant for acute myeloid leukemia, so the T cells may come from the graft donor. The CDR3 runs from the conserved cysteine through the conserved F or W. Each record gives: D gene, clone size, J gene, V gene, CDR3 DNA, CDR3 protein. A D gene is named only where the DNA matches it firmly. Rows may omit the clone size; those that give it use once, few, many or a size class.

D: .
size: .
J: TRBJ1-1
V: TRBV5-5
DNA: TGTGCCAGCAGCTTGGACTGGAACACTGAAGCTTTCTTT
CDR3: CASSLDWNTEAFF

D: TRBD2
size: once
J: TRBJ2-2
V: TRBV7-1
DNA: TGTGCCAGCAGCTCAGGATCAGGATCGGGGGGCGGGGAGCTGTTTTTT
CDR3: CASSSGSGSGGGELFF

D: TRBD1
size: .
J: TRBJ2-5
V: TRBV15
DNA: TGTGCCACCAGCGTTCGACAGGGGGGCCAAGAGACCCAGTACTTC
CDR3: CATSVRQGGQETQYF

D: .
size: many
J: TRBJ2-3
V: TRBV5-1
DNA: TGCGCCAGCAGAAGGACGGCGACCACAGATACGCAGTATTTT
CDR3: CASRRTATTDTQYF

D: .
size: few
J: TRBJ2-7
V: TRBV5-1
DNA: TGCGCCAGCAGCTTGAAAGCGGAGAGCTCCTACGAGCAGTACTTC
CDR3: CASSLKAESSYEQYF

D: .
size: .
J: TRBJ2-2
V: TRBV27
DNA: TGTGCCAGCGCCGCTCAGACGAACACCGGGGAGCTGTTTTTT
CDR3: CASAAQTNTGELFF

D: .
size: many
J: TRBJ2-3
V: TRBV28
DNA: TGTGCCAGCACCACCCGTTGGGGGTCAGCAGATACGCAGTATTTT
CDR3: CASTTRWGSADTQYF

D: .
size: many
J: TRBJ2-1
V: TRBV12-3/TRBV12-4
DNA: TGTGCCAGCAGTTTTATCGGGGGCAGGGAGTTTGAGCAGTTCTTC
CDR3: CASSFIGGREFEQFF

D: .
size: once
J: TRBJ2-1
V: TRBV28
DNA: TGTGCCAGCATTGGAACTTGGTGGTCCTACAATGAGCAGTTCTTC
CDR3: CASIGTWWSYNEQFF

D: .
size: many
J: TRBJ2-5
V: TRBV5-1
DNA: TGCGCCAGCAGCTTGGTGGTAGGGCAGAACCAAGAGACCCAGTACTTC
CDR3: CASSLVVGQNQETQYF

D: .
size: .
J: TRBJ1-5
V: TRBV20-1
DNA: TGCAGTGCTAGAGATCGGTATCCAGGGGTAGATCAGCCCCAGCATTTT
CDR3: CSARDRYPGVDQPQHF

D: TRBD1
size: .
J: TRBJ2-4
V: TRBV7-9
DNA: TGTGCCAGCAGCCCCGGGACAGGGCGGCACATTCAGTACTTC
CDR3: CASSPGTGRHIQYF

D: .
size: .
J: TRBJ2-7
V: TRBV6-1
DNA: TGTGCCAGCAGACCTTTGTTCACGGGACCTTTACTTCGAGAGCAGTACTTC
CDR3: CASRPLFTGPLLREQYF

D: .
size: many
J: TRBJ1-1
V: TRBV29-1
DNA: TGCAGCGTTGGATCGGTGAACACTGAAGCTTTCTTT
CDR3: CSVGSVNTEAFF

D: .
size: many
J: TRBJ1-2
V: TRBV29-1
DNA: TGCAGCGTTGACACAGGAAACTATGGCTACACCTTC
CDR3: CSVDTGNYGYTF

D: .
size: .
J: TRBJ1-4
V: TRBV6-2/TRBV6-3
DNA: TGTGCCAGCAGTTACCCCGGGTCAACTAATGAAAAACTGTTTTTT
CDR3: CASSYPGSTNEKLFF

D: TRBD1
size: many
J: TRBJ1-1
V: TRBV27
DNA: TGTGCCAGCAGTTTATCAAGGGGGCAACGAGCTTTCTTT
CDR3: CASSLSRGQRAFF

D: .
size: many
J: TRBJ2-5
V: TRBV6-1
DNA: TGTGCCAGCAGGCGAAAATTCCGGGTCACACAAGAGACCCAGTACTTC
CDR3: CASRRKFRVTQETQYF

D: .
size: .
J: TRBJ1-2
V: TRBV2
DNA: TGTGCCAGCAGTGTCGGGGGAACCGGTAACTATGGCTACACCTTC
CDR3: CASSVGGTGNYGYTF

D: .
size: few
J: TRBJ2-7
V: TRBV3-1
DNA: TGTGCCAGCAGCCAAGAGTGGTCGGGGGCACGCAGGGACGAGCAGTACTTC
CDR3: CASSQEWSGARRDEQYF

D: .
size: few
J: TRBJ2-1
V: TRBV7-2
DNA: TGTGCCAGCAGCCCCAGGATCCATGAGCAGTTCTTC
CDR3: CASSPRIHEQFF

D: .
size: .
J: TRBJ1-2
V: TRBV20-1
DNA: TGCAGTGCTGGGGACCCCGCCTTGGGTGGCTACACCTTC
CDR3: CSAGDPALGGYTF

D: TRBD1
size: few
J: TRBJ2-2
V: TRBV12-3/TRBV12-4
DNA: TGTGCCAGCCTCCGGACAGGCCTGAACACCGGGGAGCTGTTTTTT
CDR3: CASLRTGLNTGELFF

D: TRBD2
size: few
J: TRBJ2-3
V: TRBV25-1
DNA: TGTGCCAGTTCTGGGGACTATCCGTATTTT
CDR3: CASSGDYPYF

D: TRBD2
size: many
J: TRBJ2-3
V: TRBV6-5
DNA: TGTGCCAGCAGCCACGGACTAGGTGCCACAGATACGCAGTATTTT
CDR3: CASSHGLGATDTQYF

D: .
size: few
J: TRBJ2-7
V: TRBV29-1
DNA: TGCAGCGTTGACAGGGCCGACGAGCAGTACTTC
CDR3: CSVDRADEQYF

D: TRBD1
size: few
J: TRBJ2-3
V: TRBV20-1
DNA: TGCAGTGCTAGACTAAGCACGGGACAGGCAAGCACAGATACGCAGTATTTT
CDR3: CSARLSTGQASTDTQYF

D: .
size: few
J: TRBJ2-3
V: TRBV20-1
DNA: TGCAGTGCTAGGTTCGCTAGCACAGATACGCAGTATTTT
CDR3: CSARFASTDTQYF

D: TRBD1
size: .
J: TRBJ1-6
V: TRBV6-5
DNA: TGTGCCAGCAGATACATGACAGGGGTACTTGGTTCACCCCTCCACTTT
CDR3: CASRYMTGVLGSPLHF

D: .
size: many
J: TRBJ1-6
V: TRBV15
DNA: TGTGCCACCAGCAGAGATCGTAGGCCTGACACCCTCCACTTT
CDR3: CATSRDRRPDTLHF

D: .
size: many
J: TRBJ2-3
V: TRBV6-5
DNA: TGTGCCAGCAGTTACCCTTCCGGCACAGATACGCAGTATTTT
CDR3: CASSYPSGTDTQYF

D: TRBD1
size: many
J: TRBJ2-3
V: TRBV20-1
DNA: TGCAGTGCTATGAACAGGGGGCGAGGGGATACGCAGTATTTT
CDR3: CSAMNRGRGDTQYF

D: TRBD2
size: many
J: TRBJ2-5
V: TRBV6-1
DNA: TGTGCCAGCAGTGGTACTACGGGGGGGCCCAGGGAGACCCAGTACTTC
CDR3: CASSGTTGGPRETQYF

D: .
size: many
J: TRBJ2-7
V: TRBV12-3/TRBV12-4
DNA: TGTGCCAGCAGTTTTAGTACAGGGATAGAGCAGTACTTC
CDR3: CASSFSTGIEQYF

D: TRBD1
size: many
J: TRBJ1-2
V: TRBV5-1
DNA: TGCGCCAGCTATACCTCAGGGGGCACTGGCTACACCTTC
CDR3: CASYTSGGTGYTF

D: .
size: few
J: TRBJ2-3
V: TRBV12-3/TRBV12-4
DNA: TGTGCCAGCAGCAAAGACAGGGAGGCCACAGATACGCAGTATTTT
CDR3: CASSKDREATDTQYF

D: .
size: few
J: TRBJ2-1
V: TRBV18
DNA: TGTGCCAGCTCACCCGACCAGGGCCAGGGGTACAATGAGCAGTTCTTC
CDR3: CASSPDQGQGYNEQFF

D: TRBD2
size: few
J: TRBJ2-1
V: TRBV27
DNA: TGTGCCAGCAGCTTAAATTTAGCGGGGGGCGTTTTGGATGAGCAGTTCTTC
CDR3: CASSLNLAGGVLDEQFF

D: .
size: few
J: TRBJ1-1
V: TRBV7-9
DNA: TGTGCCAGCAGCCCCCCCCGGGCCGGGGGTACTGAAGCTTTCTTT
CDR3: CASSPPRAGGTEAFF

D: TRBD1
size: many
J: TRBJ2-5
V: TRBV6-5
DNA: TGTGCCAGCAGTACGACAGGGGAGGAGACCCAGTACTTC
CDR3: CASSTTGEETQYF

D: .
size: few
J: TRBJ2-7
V: TRBV6-5
DNA: TGTGCCACCAGTGTCGGGGACTACGAGCAGTACTTC
CDR3: CATSVGDYEQYF

D: TRBD1
size: many
J: TRBJ2-7
V: TRBV7-2
DNA: TGTGCCAGCAGCTTAGCTAGACAGGGATTTTACGAGCAGTACTTC
CDR3: CASSLARQGFYEQYF

D: .
size: few
J: TRBJ2-7
V: TRBV6-1
DNA: TGTGCCAGCAGCCCCGAGGAAGGACTCTACGAGCAGTACTTC
CDR3: CASSPEEGLYEQYF

D: .
size: few
J: TRBJ1-4
V: TRBV5-5
DNA: TGTGCCAGCAGCTTCGGGGGGGCCCAACTTCTGTTTTTT
CDR3: CASSFGGAQLLFF

D: .
size: many
J: TRBJ2-7
V: TRBV5-5
DNA: TGTGCCAGCAGTCTCAGGACGGTTTACGAGCAGTACTTC
CDR3: CASSLRTVYEQYF

D: .
size: many
J: TRBJ2-3
V: TRBV6-5
DNA: TGTGCCAGCGGGTGGACTTCAAGCACAGATACGCAGTATTTT
CDR3: CASGWTSSTDTQYF

D: TRBD2
size: few
J: TRBJ2-3
V: TRBV6-1
DNA: TGTGCCAGCAGCCGGGACTACAGAGATACGCAGTATTTT
CDR3: CASSRDYRDTQYF

D: TRBD1
size: .
J: TRBJ2-1
V: TRBV6-1
DNA: TGTGCCAGCAGCCCCACGACGGGACAGGACAATAACAATGAGCAGTTCTTC
CDR3: CASSPTTGQDNNNEQFF

D: .
size: many
J: TRBJ2-2
V: TRBV2
DNA: TGTGCCAGCAGTTCACAGTCGGGCCTAGGGCCCTACCGGGAGCTGTTTTTT
CDR3: CASSSQSGLGPYRELFF

D: .
size: .
J: TRBJ1-6
V: TRBV7-2
DNA: TGTGCCAGCAGCTCACAGGCGGGTAATTCACCCCTCCACTTT
CDR3: CASSSQAGNSPLHF

D: .
size: .
J: TRBJ2-1
V: TRBV12-3/TRBV12-4
DNA: TGTGCCAGCAGTTTTGGAGGGATGCTGTTCTTC
CDR3: CASSFGGMLFF

D: TRBD2
size: .
J: TRBJ2-5
V: TRBV20-1
DNA: TGCAGTGCTGGGGAGGTACTAGCGCTAAGGGAGACCCAGTACTTC
CDR3: CSAGEVLALRETQYF

D: TRBD1
size: many
J: TRBJ1-5
V: TRBV30
DNA: TGTGCCTGGAGTGTGGGACAGGGGGCGAATCAGCCCCAGCATTTT
CDR3: CAWSVGQGANQPQHF

D: .
size: few
J: TRBJ2-6
V: TRBV6-4
DNA: TGTGCCAGCAGTCTGGGGACTCCCGGGTCTGGGGCCAACGTCCTGACTTTC
CDR3: CASSLGTPGSGANVLTF